These T cell receptor beta chains were read from a single sample in a study of T cells after yellow fever vaccination. TCRdb itself ran the 5' RACE reads through MiXCR, one entry per CDR3 protein. The table includes roughly 340,000 distinct CDR3 sequences, 4% detected once. Sequencing used PBMCs, obtained 5 days after the yellow fever booster vaccination. Every receptor here comes from a man aged 18 to 29 who received the YFV17D yellow fever vaccine. Both conserved end residues are trimmed from each CDR3.

TRBV20-1,SATSTSYEQY
TRBV29-1,SVVGGASTDTQY
TRBV29-1,SVERGGYT
TRBV5-6,ASSLRLALGETQY
TRBV11-2,ASSLGLPDTQY
TRBV7-9,ASSPHEGADTQY
TRBV20-1,SARHWTSGGPAQY
TRBV6-5,ASSPRDRVLSGANVLT
TRBV12-3/TRBV12-4,ASSPLEGNSPLH
TRBV11-2,ASSWGTEYNEQF
TRBV7-7,ASSQRQGWPQH
TRBV4-1,ASSPGGRLTTDTQY
TRBV7-3,ASSPLSGNYNEQF
TRBV25-1,ASSEGPELF
TRBV12-5,ASGLGNLNTEAF
TRBV6-5,ASSGASGANVLT
TRBV10-3,AISENRDTGELF
TRBV2,ASSETAGGFTDTQY
TRBV27,ASSLKQGRETQY
TRBV11-1,ASSPGTQLWGSSYNEQF
TRBV6-5,ASSYSGTSGYEQY
TRBV18,ASSQQGYYTDTQY
TRBV6-2/TRBV6-3,ASRENLGTDTQY
TRBV5-1,ASSDPTGADTQY
TRBV6-1,ASRVSGNYGYT
TRBV7-9,ASSPWVGPNTEAF
TRBV7-2,ASTRLRGGRDEQF
TRBV7-9,ASSSQEGGRWH
TRBV28,ASSFGPSQGAHYEQY
TRBV5-1,ASSLLQGAFGYT
TRBV6-2/TRBV6-3,ASSFGPTQY
TRBV4-1,ASSLTTASGGNTIY
TRBV20-1,SAREGLAGDVYNEQF
TRBV30,AWARQENQPQH
TRBV4-2,ASSGDIDTQY
TRBV6-5,ASSPGVSADTQY
TRBV19,ASSIEDRTDTQY
TRBV5-5,ASSLWAGAPNTEAF
TRBV12-3/TRBV12-4,ASSLGAVAETQY
TRBV10-2,ASSESVRLPQH
TRBV6-5,ASSYADRNNGYT
TRBV5-1,ASSWTAGGSGNTIY
TRBV5-1,ASSLQGASPLDEQY
TRBV28,ASIPGSANTGELF